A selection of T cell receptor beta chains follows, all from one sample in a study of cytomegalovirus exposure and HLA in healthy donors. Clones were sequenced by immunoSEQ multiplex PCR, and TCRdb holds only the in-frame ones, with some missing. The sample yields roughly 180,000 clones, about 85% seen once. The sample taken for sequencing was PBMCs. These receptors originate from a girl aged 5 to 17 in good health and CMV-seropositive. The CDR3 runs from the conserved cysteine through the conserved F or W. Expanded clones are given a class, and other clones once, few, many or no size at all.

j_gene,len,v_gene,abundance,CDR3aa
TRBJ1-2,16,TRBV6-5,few,CASSYTAPRRNYGYTF
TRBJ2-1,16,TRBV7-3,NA,CASSLIGTSGRNEQFF
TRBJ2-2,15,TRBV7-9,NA,CASSLDAGITGELFF
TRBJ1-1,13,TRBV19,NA,CASSIDRATEAFF
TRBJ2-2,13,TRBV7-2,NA,CASSLGQTGELFF
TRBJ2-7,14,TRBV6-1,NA,CASSEIRGGYEQYF
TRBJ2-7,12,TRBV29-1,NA,CSVRTSLYEQYF
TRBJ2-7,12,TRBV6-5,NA,CASSRGDYEQYF
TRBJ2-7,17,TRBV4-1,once,CASSQDQDTGGTYEQYF
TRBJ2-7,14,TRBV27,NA,CASSLGQGGYEQYF
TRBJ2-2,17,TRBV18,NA,CASSSQGRMEDTGELFF
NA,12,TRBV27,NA,CASKGGVVEQYF
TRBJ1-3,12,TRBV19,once,CASSIGENTIYF
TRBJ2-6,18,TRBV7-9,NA,CASSPTAGQAAGANVLTF
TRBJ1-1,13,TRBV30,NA,CAWSGLLNTEAFF
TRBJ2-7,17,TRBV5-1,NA,CASSLAPHIAGADEQYF
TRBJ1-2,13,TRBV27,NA,CASAGGPFYGYTF
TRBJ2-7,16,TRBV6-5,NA,CASSYSVLAGANEQYF
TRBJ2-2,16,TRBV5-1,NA,CASSLVAGGITGELFF
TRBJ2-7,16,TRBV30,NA,CAWKARTGVPRREQYF
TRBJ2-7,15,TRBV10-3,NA,CAISDLAGEGYEQYF
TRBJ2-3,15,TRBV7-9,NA,CASSLRDRGTDTQYF
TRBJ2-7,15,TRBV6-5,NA,CASSYGEGGNYEQYF
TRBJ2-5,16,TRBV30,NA,CAWSVLGGGSVETQYF
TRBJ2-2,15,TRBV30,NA,CAWGSWTGPAGELFF
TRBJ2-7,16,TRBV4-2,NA,CASSQDGGQGSHEQYF
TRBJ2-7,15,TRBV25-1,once,CASRFGGEDGNEQYF
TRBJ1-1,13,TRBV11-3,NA,CASSRELGTEAFF
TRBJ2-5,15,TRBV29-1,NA,CSVGWASEVTETQYF
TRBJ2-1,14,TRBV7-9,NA,CASSSPAENNEQFF
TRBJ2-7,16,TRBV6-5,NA,CASSYGRQGGKYEQYF
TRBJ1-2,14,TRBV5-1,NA,CASSQDRGYYGYTF
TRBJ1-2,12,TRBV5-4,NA,CATFKLAYGYTF
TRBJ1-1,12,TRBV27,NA,CASRTGWTEAFF
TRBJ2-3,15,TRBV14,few,CASRPSGVVSDTQYF
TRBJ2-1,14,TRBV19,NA,CASGIASSYNEQFF
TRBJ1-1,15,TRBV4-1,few,CASSRGWDRNTEAFF
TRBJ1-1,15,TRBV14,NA,CASSQNRGSNTEAFF
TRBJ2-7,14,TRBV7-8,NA,CASSPLPGAYEQYF
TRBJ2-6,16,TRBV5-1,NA,CASRLRVDSGANVLTF
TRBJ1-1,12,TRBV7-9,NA,CASSLQDTEAFF
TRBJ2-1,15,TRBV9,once,CASSVSGTYVNEQFF
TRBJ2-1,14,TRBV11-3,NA,CASSPEDSYNEQFF
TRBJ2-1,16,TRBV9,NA,CASSALAGSSYNEQFF
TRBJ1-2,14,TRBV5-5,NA,CASSPTGSNYGYTF
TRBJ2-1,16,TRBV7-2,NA,CASSFWAGGSGNEQFF
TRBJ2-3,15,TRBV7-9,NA,CASSLTGRGEDTQYF
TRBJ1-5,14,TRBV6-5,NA,CASSRTGVDQPQHF
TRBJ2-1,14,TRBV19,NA,CASSIFASLNEQFF
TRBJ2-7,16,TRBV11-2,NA,CASSWEPAGGRNEQYF
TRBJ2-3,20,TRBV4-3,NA,CASSQGRGWWAGGSPDTQYF
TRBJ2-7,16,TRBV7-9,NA,CASSSQGSGRSHEQYF
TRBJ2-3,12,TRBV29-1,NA,CSVTGKTDTQYF
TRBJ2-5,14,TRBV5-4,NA,CASSLEHYQETQYF